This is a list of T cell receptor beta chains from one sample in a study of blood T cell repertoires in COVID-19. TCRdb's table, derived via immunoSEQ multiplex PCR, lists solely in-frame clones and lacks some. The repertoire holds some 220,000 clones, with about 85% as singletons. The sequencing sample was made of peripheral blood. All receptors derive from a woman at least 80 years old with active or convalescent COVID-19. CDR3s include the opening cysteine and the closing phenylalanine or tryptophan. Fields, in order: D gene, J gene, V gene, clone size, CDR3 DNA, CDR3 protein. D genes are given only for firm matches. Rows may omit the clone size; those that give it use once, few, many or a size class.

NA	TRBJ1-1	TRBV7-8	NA	TGTGCCAGCAGCCCTCGGCCCGGTACAGGGACGAACACTGAAGCTTTCTTT	CASSPRPGTGTNTEAFF
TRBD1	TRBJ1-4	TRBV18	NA	TGTGCCAGCTCACCTATAGGACAGGGGGCGACTGAAAAACTGTTTTTT	CASSPIGQGATEKLFF
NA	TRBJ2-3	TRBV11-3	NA	TGTGCCAGCAGCTTTTTGGGGGGAGGAACAGATACGCAGTATTTT	CASSFLGGGTDTQYF
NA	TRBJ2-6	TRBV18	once	TGTGCCAGCTCACCAGTCAGCGTCTCTGGGGCCAACGTCCTGACTTTC	CASSPVSVSGANVLTF
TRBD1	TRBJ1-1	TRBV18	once	TGTGCCAGCTCCGGGGGACAGCAAGCTGAAGCTTTCTTT	CASSGGQQAEAFF
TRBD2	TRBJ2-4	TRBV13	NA	TGTGCCAGCAGGAGGGGCCCCGGGAGGGAAAACATTCAGTACTTC	CASRRGPGRENIQYF
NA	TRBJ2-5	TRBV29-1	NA	TGCAGCGTTGAGTCGGGGGTGGAGACCCAGTACTTC	CSVESGVETQYF
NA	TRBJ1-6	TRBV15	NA	TGTGCCACCAGCCCGGATGGCGGTTCGGCCCTCCACTTT	CATSPDGGSALHF
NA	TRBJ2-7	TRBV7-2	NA	TGTGCCAGCAGCTTACTTGCTAGCGAGGACTACGAGCAGTACTTC	CASSLLASEDYEQYF
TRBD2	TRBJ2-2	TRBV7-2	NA	TGTGCCAGCAGCTCTCCGCGATTAGCGGGAGTATACGGCGGGGAGCTGTTTTTT	CASSSPRLAGVYGGELFF
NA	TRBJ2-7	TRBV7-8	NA	TGTGCCAGCAGCTTAGAGGTAGGGGGAGCCTACGAGCAGTACTTC	CASSLEVGGAYEQYF
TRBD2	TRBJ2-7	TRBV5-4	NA	TGTGCCAGCAGCATAAAGAAAGGGACTAGCGCCTACGAGCAGTACTTC	CASSIKKGTSAYEQYF
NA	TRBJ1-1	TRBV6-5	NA	TGTGCCAGCAGTAGAAGCCCAACCGGCGGCACTGAAGCTTTCTTT	CASSRSPTGGTEAFF
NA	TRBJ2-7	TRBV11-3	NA	TGTGCCAGCAGCCCTCAGGGAATCTTCTACGAGCAGTACTTC	CASSPQGIFYEQYF
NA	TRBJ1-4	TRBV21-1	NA	TGTGCCAGCAGCCCGAAAAGGGGACTCCGGGGTGAAAAACTGTTTTTT	CASSPKRGLRGEKLFF
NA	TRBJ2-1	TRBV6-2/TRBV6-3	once	TGTGCCAGCAGTTTCCAGGGGGCGGGAGATAGGAAGCAGTTCTTC	CASSFQGAGDRKQFF
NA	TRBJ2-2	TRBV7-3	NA	TGTGCCAGCAGCTTAATGGCCCCCCCCCAAACCGGGGAGCTGTTTTTT	CASSLMAPPQTGELFF
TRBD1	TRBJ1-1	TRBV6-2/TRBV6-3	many	TGTGCCAGCAGCACCGGGACAGGGGTTTCTTGGACTGAAGCTTTCTTT	CASSTGTGVSWTEAFF
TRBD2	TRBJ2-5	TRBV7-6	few	TGTGCCAGCAGCTTTGTGGCGAGCGGGGGGGCCGGTGGGGAGACCCAGTACTTC	CASSFVASGGAGGETQYF
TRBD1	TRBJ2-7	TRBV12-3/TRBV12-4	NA	TGTGCCAGCAGGGGGGACAGGGGGCTAGGGTACTTC	CASRGDRGLGYF
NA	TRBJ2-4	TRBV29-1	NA	TGCAGCGTTCTGACAGTAGCCAAAAACATTCAGTACTTC	CSVLTVAKNIQYF
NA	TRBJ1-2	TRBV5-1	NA	TGCGCCAGCAGCCTGCCGGACAATGGCTACACCTTC	CASSLPDNGYTF
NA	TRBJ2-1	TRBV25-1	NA	TGTGCCAGCAGTGACAGGACCTCGGAGGGAGGGTTCTTC	CASSDRTSEGGFF
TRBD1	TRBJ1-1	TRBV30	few	TGTGCCTGGACCCGGGACAGCGTGCGGGCTTTCTTT	CAWTRDSVRAFF
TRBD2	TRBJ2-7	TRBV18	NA	TGTGCCAGCTCCCCCGGGACTAGCGGGACCTACGAGCAGTACTTC	CASSPGTSGTYEQYF
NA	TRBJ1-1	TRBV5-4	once	TGTGCCAGCAGCTTGAACGGAGGCTCGAACACTGAAGCTTTCTTT	CASSLNGGSNTEAFF
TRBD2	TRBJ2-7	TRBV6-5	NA	TGTGCCAGCAGTTCGGGACTAGCGGGAGGTTACGAGCAGTACTTC	CASSSGLAGGYEQYF
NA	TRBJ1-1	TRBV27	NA	TGTGCCAGCAGTTCCGCCGCCAGGGGGAACACTGAAGCTTTCTTT	CASSSAARGNTEAFF
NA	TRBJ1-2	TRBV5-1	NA	TGCGCCAGCAGGCCGACGACAGACCCTGGCTACACCTTC	CASRPTTDPGYTF
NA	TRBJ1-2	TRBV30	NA	TGTGCCTGGAGAATACAGGGAACCGCTAACTATGGCTACACCTTC	CAWRIQGTANYGYTF
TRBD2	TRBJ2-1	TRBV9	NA	TGTGCCAGCAGCGGGACTAGCGGTGCATTTGGTGAGCAGTTCTTC	CASSGTSGAFGEQFF
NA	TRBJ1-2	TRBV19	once	TGTGCCAGTAGTATCGTAGGACAGCTCTATGGCTACACCTTC	CASSIVGQLYGYTF
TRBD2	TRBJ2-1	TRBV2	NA	TGTGCCAGCAGTGCCAGCGGGAGGGCCCTTGAGCAGTTCTTC	CASSASGRALEQFF
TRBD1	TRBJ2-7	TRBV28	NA	TGTGCCAGCAGTCCCAGCGGACAGGGGAGGAACCGCGAGCAGTACTTC	CASSPSGQGRNREQYF
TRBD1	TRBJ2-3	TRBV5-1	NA	TGCGCCAGCAGCTTGGTAGGTCTTTGGGGACAGGGGGCAACAGATACGCAGTATTTT	CASSLVGLWGQGATDTQYF
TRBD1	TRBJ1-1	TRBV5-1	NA	TGCGCCAGCAGCTCGGGACAGCCTAACACTGAAGCTTTCTTT	CASSSGQPNTEAFF
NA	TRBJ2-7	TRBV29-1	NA	TGCAGCGTTGCAGGGAATTCCCACGAGCAGTACTTC	CSVAGNSHEQYF
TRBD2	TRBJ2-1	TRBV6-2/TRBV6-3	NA	TGTGCCAGCAGTCTAGCGGGAGGACGCCCCTCCTACAATGAGCAGTTCTTC	CASSLAGGRPSYNEQFF
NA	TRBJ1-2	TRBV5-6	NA	TGTGCCAGCAGCTCGAGCTACGCCTATGGCTACACCTTC	CASSSSYAYGYTF
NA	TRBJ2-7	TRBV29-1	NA	TGCAGCGTTGATTTCCTTATGCAGGGATGGTACGAGCAGTACTTC	CSVDFLMQGWYEQYF
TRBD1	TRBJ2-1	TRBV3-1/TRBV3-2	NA	TGTGCCAGCAGCCTCGACAGGGGGCAGGATGAGCAGTTCTTC	CASSLDRGQDEQFF
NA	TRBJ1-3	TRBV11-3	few	TGTGCCAGCAGCTTGCGGGGGAGTGGCACCATATATTTT	CASSLRGSGTIYF
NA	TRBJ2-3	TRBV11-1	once	TGTGCCAGCAGCTCAGACCTGGGAGGCACAGATACGCAGTATTTT	CASSSDLGGTDTQYF
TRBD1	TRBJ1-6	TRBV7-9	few	TGTGCCAGCAGCCCGGGACAGGGGCAAAATTCACCCCTCCACTTT	CASSPGQGQNSPLHF
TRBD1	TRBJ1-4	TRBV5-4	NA	TGTGCCAGCAGCTTAGACAGGGGTAATGAAAAACTGTTTTTT	CASSLDRGNEKLFF
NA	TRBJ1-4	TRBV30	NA	TGTGCCTGGAGTGTAACGGGATATAGTGAAAAACTGTTTTTT	CAWSVTGYSEKLFF
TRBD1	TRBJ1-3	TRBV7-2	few	TGTGCCAGCAGCTTAGGGACAGGAGGGGGAAACACCATATATTTT	CASSLGTGGGNTIYF
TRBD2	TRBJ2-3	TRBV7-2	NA	TGTGCCAGCAGAACGGGACTAGCGGGGAGCACAGATACGCAGTATTTT	CASRTGLAGSTDTQYF
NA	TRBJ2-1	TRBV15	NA	TGTGCCACCAGCAGGGGGGGTTGGGGTGAGCAGTTCTTC	CATSRGGWGEQFF
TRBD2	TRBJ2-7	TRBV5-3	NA	TGTGCCAGAAGCTTGGAAGGTGGTAGCGGGAACCCCTACGAGCAGTACTTC	CARSLEGGSGNPYEQYF
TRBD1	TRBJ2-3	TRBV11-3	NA	TGTGCCAGCAGCTTAGATGGGACAGGGCCTGATACGCAGTATTTT	CASSLDGTGPDTQYF
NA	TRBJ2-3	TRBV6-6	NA	TGTGCCAGCAGTTACCCCAAGGGAGTCGCGGGAGATACGCAGTATTTT	CASSYPKGVAGDTQYF
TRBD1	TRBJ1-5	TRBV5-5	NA	TGTGCCAGCAGCGCGGGGACAGGGATGGGCAATCAGCCCCAGCATTTT	CASSAGTGMGNQPQHF
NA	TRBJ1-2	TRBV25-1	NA	TGTGCCAGCAGTGAAGGCATCCGGACAGCTTTCTATGGCTACACCTTC	CASSEGIRTAFYGYTF
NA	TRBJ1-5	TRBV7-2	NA	TGTGCCAGCAGCTACTCTACAGGGTTGCAGCCCCAGCATTTT	CASSYSTGLQPQHF
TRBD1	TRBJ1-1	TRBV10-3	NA	TGTGCCATCAGAGGGACAGGACTGAACACTGAAGCTTTCTTT	CAIRGTGLNTEAFF
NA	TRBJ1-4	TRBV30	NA	TGTGCCTGGAGTGTAGTCCAGGGAGAAAAACTGTTTTTT	CAWSVVQGEKLFF
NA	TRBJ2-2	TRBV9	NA	TGTGCCAGCAGCGTCAGGGCAGACACCGGGGAGCTGTTTTTT	CASSVRADTGELFF
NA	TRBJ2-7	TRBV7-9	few	TGTGCCAGCAGCTTACTTAACAGGGATCGGGCCTACGAGCAGTACTTC	CASSLLNRDRAYEQYF